Below, 10 T cell receptor beta chains from the same sample are listed, as sequenced in a study of blood T cell repertoires in COVID-19. The assay was immunoSEQ multiplex PCR, and TCRdb's table has in-frame clones only and misses some. The sample lists around 330,000 clones; 70% to 90% were seen once. The sequenced sample consisted of peripheral blood. All receptors derive from a woman aged 50 to 60 with active or convalescent COVID-19.

The CDR3 DNA follows: TGTGCCAGCAGTTTATCCGAAGGTCGTACAGAGTACAATGAGCAGTTCTTC. This encodes CASSLSEGRTEYNEQFF. The genes are TRBV27 and TRBJ2-1; D unresolved. V was shortened by 0 bases and J by 4 bases, with 16 bases between the two germline ends. Germline CDR1 is MNHEY and CDR2 is SMNVEV (reference sequence). The CDR3 consists of 17 residues.

The V call is TRBV18, the J call TRBJ1-1; TRBD1 agrees at 7 bases. The CDR3 length is 16 residues. V shed 1 base, J shed 0 bases, and the junction held 5 bases outside the gene matches. CDR1 is KGHSH and CDR2 is LQKENI in the germline V gene. This chain's CDR3 is CASSPLDRQVNTEAFF. The CDR3 nucleotides are TGTGCCAGCTCACCACTGGACAGGCAAGTGAACACTGAAGCTTTCTTT. The full variable domain, with the rest looked up from reference TRBV18 and TRBJ1-1, is NAGVMQNPRHLVRRRGQEARLRCSPMKGHSHVYWYRQLPEEGLKFMVYLQKENIIDESGMPKERFSAEFPKEGPSILRIQQVVRGDSAAYFCASSPLDRQVNTEAFFGQGTRLTVV.

The genes are TRBV19 and TRBJ1-5, with TRBD1 as a possible D gene (6 bases). CDR3 length: 15 residues. Germline assignment: CDR1 LNHDA and CDR2 SQIVND (reference sequence). V lost 6 bases and J lost 9, with 21 bases in between. DNA for the CDR3: TGTGCCAGTAGAAGCCCGTCTCTAGGGGGTCGGCCCCAGCATTTT. Amino acid sequence: CASRSPSLGGRPQHF.

This chain uses TRBV20-1 with TRBJ2-5; the D is unclear. The CDR3 spans 11 residues. Trimming removed 6 bases at V and 3 bases at J, with 8 bases between. Germline V gene lookup returns CDR1 DFQATT and CDR2 SNEGSKA (reference sequence). CDR3 residues: CSALQKETQYF. In DNA, the CDR3 is TGCAGTGCCCTACAGAAAGAGACCCAGTACTTC.

This chain uses TRBV7-2 with TRBJ2-3; TRBD2 matches 12 bases. The CDR3 totals 16 residues. V shed 4 bases and J 0 bases; nucleotides not matched to a gene: 2. Looked up from germline, CDR1 is SGHTA and CDR2 is FQGNSA. DNA of the CDR3: TGTGCCAGCAGCTCTGGGACTAGCGGGAGCACAGATACGCAGTATTTT. Translation gives CASSSGTSGSTDTQYF.

J is TRBJ1-5 and V is TRBV6-2 or TRBV6-3; TRBD1 matches 9 bases. Germline V gene lookup returns CDR1 MNHEY and CDR2 SVGEGT. V trimming: 2 bases; J trimming: 7 bases; junction bases outside the gene matches: 12. This CDR3 contains 17 residues. CDR3 DNA sequence: TGTGCCAGCAGTTACCCCAACAGGGGGCGCAAGGACCAGCCCCAGCATTTT. This translates into CASSYPNRGRKDQPQHF.

J is TRBJ1-2 and V is TRBV27; TRBD1 aligns across 8 bases. The CDR3 sequence is 17 residues long. V lost 6 bases, J lost 2 bases, and 14 bases stayed unmatched. Germline loops: CDR1 MNHEY, CDR2 SMNVEV (reference sequence). The CDR3 protein is CASRPSGQGLLNYGYTF. CDR3 DNA: TGTGCCAGCAGACCCTCAGGACAGGGACTTTTAAACTATGGCTACACCTTC.

This chain uses TRBV7-8 with TRBJ2-1, with D possibly being TRBD2 (6 bases). Per germline, CDR1 SGHVS and CDR2 FQNEAQ. Trimming stripped 0 bases from V and 4 bases from J, with 13 bases between. The CDR3 runs 16 residues. DNA of the CDR3: TGTGCCAGCAGCTTAGCAGGGACTTCCACTTACAATGAGCAGTTCTTC. Amino acid sequence: CASSLAGTSTYNEQFF.

This chain's CDR3 is CASSPSLAASSYNEQFF. CDR3 in DNA: TGCGCCAGCAGCCCTTCACTAGCGGCAAGCTCCTACAATGAGCAGTTCTTC. This sequence joins TRBV4-3 and TRBJ2-1; 8 nucleotides match TRBD2. Germline values: CDR1 LGHNA, CDR2 YSLEER. J lost 0 bases, V lost 4 bases, and 8 bases had no gene match. The CDR3 consists of 17 residues.

The V and J genes are TRBV6-6 and TRBJ2-1; 16 nucleotides match TRBD2. V lost 5 bases to trimming and J lost 7 bases; unmatched junction nucleotides: 14. This CDR3 is 19 amino acids long. CDR1 and CDR2 from the germline V gene are MNHNY and SVGAGI (reference sequence). CDR3 nucleotide sequence: TGTGCCAGCAGTCAGTCGGGACTAGCGGGGGGGCCGTATGAGAATGAGCAGTTCTTC. The encoded protein is CASSQSGLAGGPYENEQFF.